This T cell receptor beta chain was recorded in a study of blood T cell repertoires in COVID-19 (dated by TCRdb to 2020 to 2021). Background for the entire study: The collaborator samples originated in the United States, Italy and Spain and spanned the acute and convalescent phases of COVID-19. The prospective study material was composed of cDNA or gDNA derived from T cells, B-cell-depleted T cells, or PBMCs. Subjects who had been exposed to COVID-19, were actively infected with it, or had recovered from it provided the deeply sampled blood TCRbeta repertoires that made up the dataset. A freely available public database, intended as a resource for researchers studying the immune response to SARS-CoV-2, is where the repertoires were released. Samples were obtained from the ongoing ImmuneRACE study (first 160 participants) and from over 1,000 subjects provided by 6 global collaborators. Nearly every sample came with metadata listing a de-identified subject ID, COVID-19 status, age in years and sex. Where HLA class I and class II types were available, the types were taken from metadata supplied by the sample provider, not from assay-based typing. Study-wide findings and limitations: Clinical and demographic metadata were provided uncurated, with the amount varying by source and participant.

As regards this clone: Its antigen target is currently unknown. There are no base qualities to consult, and no much larger clone falls within one base.

The CDR3 numbers 15 residues from cysteine through phenylalanine. Only the CDR3 portion is preserved as DNA: 45 bases, with reading frame beginning at the first base. The CDR1 and CDR2 encoded by the germline V gene (reference sequence) are LNHDA and SQIVND. Unmatched junction bases come to 8, with V trimmed by 3 bases and J by 7 bases. TCRbeta CDR3 regions were amplified from genomic DNA by means of the immunoSEQ Assay, a bias-controlled multiplex PCR. From the authors' description of their analysis: The number of nucleated cells in each sample was estimated from the amplification of reference gene primers within the assay. Sequence reads were collapsed and filtered to measure the absolute abundance of every unique TCRbeta CDR3 rearrangement. For each sample, productive Simpson clonality was calculated by taking the square root of Simpson's diversity index across productive rearrangements. TCRdb took this table from immuneACCESS and kept in-frame rearrangements with V and J called. Such tables lack part of the clones; where checked against another copy, unresolved V genes explain under half of the gap, and the rest is unexplained. V, J and clone size were drawn from that table, and D and trimming were deduced from the DNA. The sample has roughly 400,000 clones on record, roughly 90% of them singletons. Roughly 2% of the sample comes from the top ten.

Participants in the prospective study were aged about 18 to 95 years, lived in 20 to 30 United States geographic areas, and enrolled through a virtual design. In the prospective study, participants were assigned to cohorts based on the clinical history participants reported in a screening survey and a study questionnaire. In the prospective study, whole blood, serum and a nasopharyngeal or oropharyngeal swab were collected from each participant by mobile phlebotomists. Over a roughly 2-month period, participants in the prospective study had the option of providing additional blood draws and questionnaires. Before DNA extraction, prospective study blood samples were shipped either frozen or at room temperature.

The sequence was collected from a woman in her 40s with acute COVID-19. The sequencing sample was made of PBMCs or T cells enriched from blood (not recorded which). Recombination linked TRBV19 to TRBJ2-3; the junction holds 9 bases that match TRBD2. Here the CDR3 is given as CASSIGLAGSYTQYF. The sequenced DNA: TGTGCCAGTAGTATTGGGCTAGCGGGGAGCTATACGCAGTATTTT.